This TCR beta chain originates from a study of cytomegalovirus exposure and HLA in healthy donors. Study-wide points: One variant, a missense change in DCLRE1C, was linked in a later analysis to TCR beta V- and J-gene trimming.

The germline CDR1 and CDR2 sequences are LGHNT and FRNRAP. The CDR3 has 13 amino acids. V shed 9 bases and J 6 bases; nucleotides not matched to a gene: 5. Regarding this clone: Antigen specificity is unknown.

Researchers ran the PCR with 60 Vbeta and 13 Jbeta primers. Sequenced by immunoSEQ multiplex PCR; TCRdb stores in-frame clones only, minus some. The sample has 200,000 or so clones; under 70% are singletons. The V and J genes are TRBV12-5 and TRBJ1-5; 10 bases fit TRBD1. The source material was PBMCs. This TCR derives from a man aged 40-55 years in good health and CMV-seropositive. The DNA of the CDR3 is TGTGCTAGCGGGGACAGGGGAGGTCAGCCCCAGCATTTT. It translates to CASGDRGGQPQHF.